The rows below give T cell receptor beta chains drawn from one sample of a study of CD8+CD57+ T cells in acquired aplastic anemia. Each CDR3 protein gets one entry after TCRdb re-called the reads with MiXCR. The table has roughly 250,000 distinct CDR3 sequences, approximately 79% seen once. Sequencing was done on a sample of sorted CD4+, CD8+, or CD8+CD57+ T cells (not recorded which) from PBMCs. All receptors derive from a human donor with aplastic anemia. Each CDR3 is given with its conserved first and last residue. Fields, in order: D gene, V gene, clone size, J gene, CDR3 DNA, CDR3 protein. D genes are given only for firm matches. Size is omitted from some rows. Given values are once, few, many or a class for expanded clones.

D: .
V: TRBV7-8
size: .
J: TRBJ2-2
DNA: TGTGCCAGCAGCTTAGCGGGGGGGCCCGCCGGGCAGTATTTTTTT
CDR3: CASSLAGGPAGQYFF

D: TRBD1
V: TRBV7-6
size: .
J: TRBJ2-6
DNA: TGTGCCAGCAGTTCAGACAGGGGCAATTCACCCCTCCACCTGACTTTC
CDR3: CASSSDRGNSPLHLTF

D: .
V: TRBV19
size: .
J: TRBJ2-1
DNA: TGTGCCAGTAGTATAGCTACCGGAGCCTACAAGCAGCAGTTCTTC
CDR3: CASSIATGAYKQQFF

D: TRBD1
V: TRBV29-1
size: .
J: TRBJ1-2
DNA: TGCAGCGTTGAAAAGGGGGCGGATGGCTACACCTTC
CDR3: CSVEKGADGYTF

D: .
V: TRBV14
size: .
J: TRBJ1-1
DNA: TGTGCCAGCAGCCAAAGAATCGGGGAATACGCAGTAACTGAAGCTTTCTTT
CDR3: CASSQRIGEYAVTEAFF

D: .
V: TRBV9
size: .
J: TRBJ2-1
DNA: TGTGCCAGCAGTGGGCACGGGGCTGGCGCTGAGGTGCTCTTC
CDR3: CASSGHGAGAEVLF

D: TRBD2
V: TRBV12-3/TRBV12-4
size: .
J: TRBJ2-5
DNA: TGTGCCAGCGACCCGGGGGGGGAGACCCAGTACTTC
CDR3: CASDPGGETQYF

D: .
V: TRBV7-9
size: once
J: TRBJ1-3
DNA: TGTGCCAGCACCCGAGGGGTTCCTGGAAACACCATATATTTT
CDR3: CASTRGVPGNTIYF

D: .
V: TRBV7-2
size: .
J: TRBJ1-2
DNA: TGTGCCAGCAGCTTAGATCTAGCAGGAAACTCTGGCTACACCTTC
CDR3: CASSLDLAGNSGYTF

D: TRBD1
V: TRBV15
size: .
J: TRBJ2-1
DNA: TGTGCCACCAGCAGAGGGGACAGGGTCCATGAGCAGTTCTTC
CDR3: CATSRGDRVHEQFF

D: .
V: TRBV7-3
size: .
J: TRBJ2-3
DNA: TGTGCCAGCTCAAGACAGGCACCAGACTCACAGCAGTATTTT
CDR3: CASSRQAPDSQQYF

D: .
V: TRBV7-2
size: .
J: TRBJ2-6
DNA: TGTGCCAGCAGCTCAGCAGATACGCAGGGTGTTGGCCCACTGACTTTC
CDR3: CASSSADTQGVGPLTF

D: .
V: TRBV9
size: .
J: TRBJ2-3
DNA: TGTGCCAGCAGCGACGGGGGCGTTGGCTCGGAGCAGTTT
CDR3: CASSDGGVGSEQF

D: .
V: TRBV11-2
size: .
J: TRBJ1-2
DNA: TGTGCCAGCAGCTTGACTCTGACAGCCGACTATGGCTACACCTTC
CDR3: CASSLTLTADYGYTF

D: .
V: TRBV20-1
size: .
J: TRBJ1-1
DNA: TGCAGCGTTGAAACGATCGAAGCTTTCTTT
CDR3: CSVETIEAFF

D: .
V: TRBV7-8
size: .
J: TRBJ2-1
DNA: TGTGCCAGTAGCAGAACTGGCGGGACCCACACTGAGCAGTTCTTC
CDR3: CASSRTGGTHTEQFF

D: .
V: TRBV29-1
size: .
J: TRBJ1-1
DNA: TGCAGCGTTGTTGTGAACACTGAAGCTTTCTTT
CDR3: CSVVVNTEAFF

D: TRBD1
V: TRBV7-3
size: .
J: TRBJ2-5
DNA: TGTGCCAGCAGTGCCACAGGGGGCTGCGGTGAGAAACTGTACTTC
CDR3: CASSATGGCGEKLYF

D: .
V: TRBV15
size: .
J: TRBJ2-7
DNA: TGTGCCACCAGCAGAGGACCTGGGGACACCTCCTACGAGCAGTACTTC
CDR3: CATSRGPGDTSYEQYF

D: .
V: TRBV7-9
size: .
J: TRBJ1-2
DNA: TGTGCCAGCAGCTTAGATGGAAGGTCAAACTGTGGCTACACCTTC
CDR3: CASSLDGRSNCGYTF